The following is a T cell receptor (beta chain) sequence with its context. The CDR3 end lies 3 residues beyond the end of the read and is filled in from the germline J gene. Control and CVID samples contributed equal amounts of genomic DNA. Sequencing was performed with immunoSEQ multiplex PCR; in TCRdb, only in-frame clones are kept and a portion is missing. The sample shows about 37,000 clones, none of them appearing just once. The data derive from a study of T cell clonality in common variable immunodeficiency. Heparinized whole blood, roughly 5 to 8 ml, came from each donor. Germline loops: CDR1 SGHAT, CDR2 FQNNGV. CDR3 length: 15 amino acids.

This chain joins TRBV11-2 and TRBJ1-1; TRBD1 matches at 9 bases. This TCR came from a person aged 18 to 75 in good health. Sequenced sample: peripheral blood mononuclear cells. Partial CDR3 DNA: TGTGCCAGCTCAAGGGGGACAGGGTTCCCTCCGGGA. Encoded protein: CASSRGTGFPPG. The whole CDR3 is CASSRGTGFPPGAFF.